Each of the 23 T cell receptor beta chains below was sequenced from the same sample in a study of cytomegalovirus exposure and HLA in healthy donors. PCR used 60 Vbeta primers and 13 Jbeta primers. Profiled with immunoSEQ multiplex PCR; TCRdb holds only in-frame clones, not every one. Found here are about 190,000 clones, 84% of them singletons; the top ten hold around 0.26%. The sequencing sample was made of PBMCs. These TCRs come from a boy between 10 and 17 years old in good health and CMV-seronegative.

This chain connects TRBV14 to TRBJ1-5, with 8 bases matching TRBD1. The CDR3 spans 13 residues. CDR1 and CDR2 (germline): SGHDN, FVKESK. V gave up 4 bases and J gave up 4 bases; unmatched junction bases: 0. CDR3 sequence: CASSRDRNQPQHF. CDR3 coding DNA: TGTGCCAGCAGCCGGGACAGGAATCAGCCCCAGCATTTT.

The V call is TRBV30, the J call TRBJ1-1; TRBD1 agrees at 7 bases. The CDR3 covers 14 residues. V lost 3 bases to trimming and J lost 6 bases; unmatched junction nucleotides: 10. Germline lookup yields CDR1 GTSNPN and CDR2 SVGIG (reference sequence). The CDR3 sequence: CAWSLQGINSEAFF. The CDR3 DNA reads as TGTGCCTGGAGCTTACAGGGGATAAACTCTGAAGCTTTCTTT.

This clone was observed once. In DNA, the CDR3 is TGTGCCAGCAGTTTAACGAGGACTAGCGGGAGGGTAGATACGCAGTATTTT. This sequence encodes CASSLTRTSGRVDTQYF. V gene TRBV27 combines with J gene TRBJ2-3, with 15 positions matching TRBD2. Germline V gene data show CDR1 as MNHEY and CDR2 as SMNVEV (reference sequence). The CDR3 contains 17 residues. J gave up 5 bases and V 2 bases, and 5 bases lay outside the gene matches.

This rearrangement joins TRBV19 to TRBJ1-2; D is uncertain. With 3 bases removed from V and 2 bases from J, the gap between germline ends came to 10 bases. Per the germline V gene, CDR1 is LNHDA and CDR2 is SQIVND (reference sequence). The CDR3 is made up of 14 amino acids. The CDR3 coding sequence is TGTGCCAGTAGTATTCTCGGGGAGAACTATGGCTACACCTTC. It specifies CASSILGENYGYTF. The whole variable domain, remainder taken from reference TRBV19 and TRBJ1-2, is DGGITQSPKYLFRKEGQNVTLSCEQNLNHDAMYWYRQDPGQGLRLIYYSQIVNDFQKGDIAEGYSVSREKKESFPLTVTSAQKNPTAFYLCASSILGENYGYTFGSGTRLTVV.

This clone was detected only a few times. The DNA for the CDR3 is TGTGCCAGCAGAGTACAGGGATACGAGCAGTACTTC. Amino acids: CASRVQGYEQYF. The chain carries TRBV2 and TRBJ2-7, with D perhaps TRBD1 (6 bases). The V end lost 6 bases, the J end lost 4 bases, and 10 bases lay between the germline ends. The germline CDR1 and CDR2 sequences are SNHLY and FYNNEI. The CDR3 loop spans 12 amino acids. Drawing the rest from reference TRBV2 and TRBJ2-7, the complete variable domain is EPEVTQTPSHQVTQMGQEVILRCVPISNHLYFYWYRQILGQKVEFLVSFYNNEISEKSEIFDDQFSVERPDGSNFTLKIRSTKLEDSAMYFCASRVQGYEQYFGPGTRLTVT.

The chain recombines TRBV9 with TRBJ1-2; a weak D match, TRBD1 (6 bases). Trimming left V 3 bases short and J 3 bases short, with 21 bases between. Germline V lookup: CDR1 SGDLS, CDR2 YYNGEE. The CDR3 is 17 amino acids. The CDR3 spells CASSGVGGRSADYGYTF. CDR3 sequence (DNA): TGTGCCAGCAGCGGCGTCGGGGGGCGCAGTGCTGACTATGGCTACACCTTC.

The gene calls are TRBV6-5 and TRBJ1-1; D perhaps matches TRBD1 (5 bases). The germline V gene has CDR1 MNHEY and CDR2 SVGAGI. CDR3 length equals 14 residues. Trimming left V 4 bases short and J 4 bases short, with 13 bases between. The CDR3 loop is CASSWIVGATEAFF. CDR3 DNA: TGTGCCAGCAGTTGGATCGTTGGGGCCACTGAAGCTTTCTTT.

The V call is TRBV7-3, the J call TRBJ2-2, with D tentatively TRBD2 (5 bases). The CDR3 runs 16 residues. CDR1 is SGHTA, CDR2 FQGTGA, per germline. V lost 2 bases to trimming and J lost 0 bases, with 10 bases between them. CDR3 nucleotides: TGTGCCAGCAGCTTACAACGGGGAACGAACACCGGGGAGCTGTTTTTT. Its protein is CASSLQRGTNTGELFF.

This sequence joins TRBV6-5 and TRBJ2-2; D unclear. This CDR3 region has 16 residues. CDR1 is MNHEY and CDR2 is SVGAGI in the germline V gene. Trimming left V 2 bases short and J 4 bases short, with 14 bases between. The DNA for the CDR3 is TGTGCCAGCAGTTACGTGGGCGATATGGTCACCGGGGAGCTGTTTTTT. This gives the protein CASSYVGDMVTGELFF.

The chain links TRBV10-2 to TRBJ1-5; possible D gene TRBD1, 6 bases. V was trimmed by 5 bases and J by 4 bases, leaving 18 bases between them. Germline CDR1 WSHSY, CDR2 SAAADI. The CDR3 covers 16 residues. The CDR3 region has the DNA TGCGCCAGCAGTCTGTCTGAACAGGGACCTAATCAGCCCCAGCATTTT. Its translation is CASSLSEQGPNQPQHF.

V usage is TRBV19 and J usage is TRBJ1-1; D uncertain. CDR3 length equals 14 residues. Per the germline V gene, CDR1 is LNHDA and CDR2 is SQIVND (reference sequence). Trimming left V 2 bases short and J 3 bases short, with 10 bases between. In nucleotides, the CDR3 is TGTGCCAGTAGTATACTAATCCGAGACACTGAAGCTTTCTTT. This gives the protein CASSILIRDTEAFF.

The chain uses TRBV4-1 and TRBJ1-1; D possibly corresponds to TRBD1 (5 bases). V was clipped by 2 bases and J by 3 bases, with 13 bases between them. Per germline, CDR1 MGHRA and CDR2 YSYEKL. The CDR3 contains 15 residues. CDR3 loop: CASSQPDGGDTEAFF. The CDR3 nucleotides are TGCGCCAGCAGCCAACCTGACGGGGGAGACACTGAAGCTTTCTTT.

The chain couples TRBV5-8 to TRBJ2-5, with TRBD2 identical over 7 bases. Germline lookup yields CDR1 SGHTS and CDR2 YDEGEE. The CDR3 is made up of 17 amino acids. The ends lost 1 base at V and 5 bases at J; junction bases unmatched: 14. CDR3: CASSLRMSAGREETQYF. The CDR3 bases are TGTGCCAGCAGCTTGCGGATGTCGGCAGGGCGGGAGGAGACCCAGTACTTC.

The chain couples TRBV2 to TRBJ1-4; tentatively, D is TRBD1 (6 bases). Germline V gene sequence: CDR1 SNHLY, CDR2 FYNNEI. V lost 8 bases and J lost 5, with 15 bases in between. The CDR3 contains 14 residues. The CDR3 sequence: CASEGGGANEKLFF. The CDR3, as DNA: TGTGCCAGCGAGGGCGGGGGCGCGAATGAAAAACTGTTTTTT.

On this clone itself: Other nucleotide sequences from this sample produce the same CDR3. The rearrangement uses TRBV5-6 and TRBJ2-3, with D tentatively TRBD2 (5 bases). Germline values: CDR1 SGHDT, CDR2 YYEEEE. Trimming pared 0 bases from V and 5 bases from J, leaving 10 bases between. The length of the CDR3 is 14 residues. CDR3 region: CASSLGSGVDTQYF. DNA of the CDR3: TGTGCCAGCAGCTTGGGGTCCGGGGTAGATACGCAGTATTTT.

The chain joins TRBV2 to TRBJ2-5; TRBD2 agrees at 13 bases. This CDR3 comprises 17 residues. Germline V gene data show CDR1 as SNHLY and CDR2 as FYNNEI. V trimming: 8 bases; J trimming: 5 bases; junction bases outside the gene matches: 14. The CDR3 DNA is TGTGCCAGCCGTGGGGAAACTAGCGGGAGGGAGGAGGAGACCCAGTACTTC. Translating gives CASRGETSGREEETQYF.

The CDR3 region is CASSLLGARNTGELFF. In nucleotides, the CDR3 is TGTGCCAGCAGCTTATTGGGGGCTCGGAACACCGGGGAGCTGTTTTTT. The chain is built from TRBV11-2 and TRBJ2-2, with a weak D call TRBD1 (6 bases). The V and J ends lost 2 bases and 1 base respectively, with 11 bases between them. In germline, CDR1 is SGHAT, CDR2 FQNNGV. This CDR3 region has 16 residues.

This chain uses TRBV7-2 with TRBJ2-3; weak D call: TRBD1 (6 bases). The V end lost 3 bases, the J end lost 4 bases, and 14 bases lay between the germline ends. CDR3 size: 15 residues. Germline assignment: CDR1 SGHTA and CDR2 FQGNSA. CDR3 nucleotides: TGTGCCAGCAGCTTGAGGCAAGGACAGTCAGATACGCAGTATTTT. Its protein product is CASSLRQGQSDTQYF.

The rearrangement uses TRBV30 and TRBJ2-1; the match to TRBD1 covers 10 bases. V lost 4 bases and J lost 5; bases outside the gene matches: 8. The CDR3 sequence is 15 residues long. Germline lookup yields CDR1 GTSNPN and CDR2 SVGIG (reference sequence). CDR3 DNA sequence: TGTGCCTGGAATCCGTGGGGGACAGGGGACAATGAGCAGTTCTTC. Its translation is CAWNPWGTGDNEQFF.

The V gene is TRBV9, the J gene TRBJ1-2, with TRBD1 matching 8 bases. The CDR3 length is 15 residues. CDR1 and CDR2 (germline): SGDLS, YYNGEE. J was trimmed by 6 bases and V by 3 bases; bases with no gene match: 10. In DNA form, the CDR3 reads TGTGCCAGCAGCGCTCCGACAGGGGCCCGCCATGGCTACACCTTC. Encoded protein: CASSAPTGARHGYTF. Based on the CDR3 plus reference TRBV9 and TRBJ1-2, the full variable domain is DSGVTQTPKHLITATGQRVTLRCSPRSGDLSVYWYQQSLDQGLQFLIQYYNGEERAKGNILERFSAQQFPDLHSELNLSSLELGDSALYFCASSAPTGARHGYTFGSGTRLTVV.

V is TRBV7-2 and J is TRBJ1-1; 7 nucleotides agree with TRBD1. CDR1 and CDR2 from the germline V gene are SGHTA and FQGNSA. V lost 0 bases to trimming and J lost 7 bases; unmatched junction nucleotides: 2. This CDR3 region has 13 residues. CDR3 loop: CASSLAGTVEAFF. The CDR3 DNA follows: TGTGCCAGCAGCTTAGCGGGGACAGTTGAAGCTTTCTTT.

The gene calls are TRBV14 and TRBJ2-1; TRBD2 is a possible D gene (6 bases). CDR3 length equals 14 residues. Per germline, CDR1 SGHDN and CDR2 FVKESK. V lost 4 bases and J lost 6, with 13 bases in between. CDR3 amino acids: CASSRRGSGNEQFF. The CDR3 region has the DNA TGTGCCAGCAGCCGACGGGGGTCAGGCAATGAGCAGTTCTTC. Full variable domain (outside the CDR3, taken from reference TRBV14 and TRBJ2-1): EAGVTQFPSHSVIEKGQTVTLRCDPISGHDNLYWYRRVMGKEIKFLLHFVKESKQDESGMPNNRFLAERTGGTYSTLKVQPAELEDSGVYFCASSRRGSGNEQFFGPGTRLTVL.

The V and J genes are TRBV5-5 and TRBJ2-7; 11 bases agree with TRBD2. Germline V gives CDR1 SGHKS, CDR2 YYEKEE (reference sequence). V lost 1 base to trimming and J lost 4 bases; unmatched junction nucleotides: 4. CDR3 length: 15 residues. The CDR3 DNA reads TGTGCCAGCAGCTTGAATCCTAGCGGGAGGTACGAGCAGTACTTC. As protein: CASSLNPSGRYEQYF.